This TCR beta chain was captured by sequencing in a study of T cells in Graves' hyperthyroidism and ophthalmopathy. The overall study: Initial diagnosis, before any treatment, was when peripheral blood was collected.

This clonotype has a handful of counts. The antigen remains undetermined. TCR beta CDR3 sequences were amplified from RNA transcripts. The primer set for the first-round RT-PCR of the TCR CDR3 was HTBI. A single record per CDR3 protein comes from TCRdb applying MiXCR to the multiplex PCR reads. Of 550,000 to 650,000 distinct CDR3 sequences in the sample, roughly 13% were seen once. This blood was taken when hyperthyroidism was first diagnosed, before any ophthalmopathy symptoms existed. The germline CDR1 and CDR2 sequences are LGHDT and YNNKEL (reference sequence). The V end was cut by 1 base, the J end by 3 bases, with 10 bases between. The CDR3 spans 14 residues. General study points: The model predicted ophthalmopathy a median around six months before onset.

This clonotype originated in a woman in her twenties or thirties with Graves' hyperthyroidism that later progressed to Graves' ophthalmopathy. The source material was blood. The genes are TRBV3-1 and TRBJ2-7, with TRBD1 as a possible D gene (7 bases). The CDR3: CASSQGGTDYEQYF. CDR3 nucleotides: TGTGCCAGCAGCCAAGGCGGGACAGACTACGAGCAGTACTTC.